Each of the 13 T cell receptor beta chains below was sequenced from the same sample in a study of post-analysis software for immune sequencing data. Overall study findings and caveats: Five or six TRBV segments, TRBV5-6, TRBV5-1 and TRBV20-1 among them, were found more frequent in patients than controls.

Included in the TCR beta cDNA libraries were unique molecular identifiers. Via MiXCR, TCRdb re-called the PCR reads, giving one row per CDR3 protein. Of 650,000 to 850,000 distinct CDR3 sequences listed, roughly 50% are singletons. Their specific antigens are unknown. The sequencing sample was made of blood. The origin of the receptors is a girl between 10 and 17 years old with multiple sclerosis.

The count of this clonotype is one. The chain recombines TRBV6-1 with TRBJ2-7; 9 positions agree with TRBD1. This CDR3 contains 14 residues. With V trimmed by 7 bases and J by 0 bases, 4 bases remained unmatched. CDR1 MNHNS and CDR2 SASEGT come from the germline V gene. The CDR3 DNA reads TGTGCCAGCACACAGGGGGCCATCTCCTACGAGCAGTACTTC. It encodes CASTQGAISYEQYF.

The chain recombines TRBV3-1 with TRBJ2-1; D is ambiguous. Germline V gene lookup returns CDR1 LGHDT and CDR2 YNNKEL (reference sequence). The CDR3 covers 13 residues. The germline V and J ends were trimmed by 0 bases and 8 bases, with 8 bases remaining between them. CDR3 protein: CASSQDSAYEQFF. The CDR3, as DNA: TGTGCCAGCAGCCAAGATTCAGCTTATGAGCAGTTCTTC.

V gene TRBV12-3 or TRBV12-4 combines with J gene TRBJ2-1; D possibly matches TRBD1 or TRBD2 (5 bases each). CDR3 length: 11 residues. Trimming left V 4 bases short and J 11 bases short, with 9 bases between. The CDR3 DNA reads as TGTGCCAGCAGTTCGGGACCAAAGCAGTTCTTC. Translated, it gives CASSSGPKQFF.

The chain joins TRBV7-2 to TRBJ2-1, with unresolved D. CDR3 size: 16 residues. CDR1 and CDR2 (germline): SGHTA, FQGNSA. Trimming took 5 bases from V and 4 from J, leaving 18 bases between them. As DNA, the CDR3 is TGTGCCAGCAGCCTACCCCGCCCGAGTGGGTACAATGAGCAGTTCTTC. This encodes CASSLPRPSGYNEQFF.

The chain combines TRBV6-1 with TRBJ1-2, with 10 bases matching TRBD1. This CDR3 is built from 13 residues. CDR1 and CDR2 from the germline V gene are MNHNS and SASEGT. Trimming cost V 11 bases and J 7 bases; bases outside gene matches: 10. The CDR3 DNA sequence: TGTGCCGGTGCCTCGGGGACAGGGGTTGGCTACACCTTC. Protein product: CAGASGTGVGYTF.

This chain uses TRBV2 with TRBJ2-4; D is unclear. The J call is uncertain, as TRBJ2-7 better fits the DNA end. This CDR3 contains 14 residues. Germline V gene sequence: CDR1 SNHLY, CDR2 FYNNEI. The CDR3 DNA sequence: TGTGCCATTCTCCTCCTCTTTGGGTCCTACGAGCAGTACTTC. It is translated as CAILLLFGSYEQYF.

The rearrangement links TRBV6-6 to TRBJ2-7; 9 positions agree with TRBD1. J lost 1 base, V lost 6 bases, and 10 bases had no gene match. The CDR3 contains 16 residues. Germline CDR1 MNHNY, CDR2 SVGAGI (reference sequence). The DNA of the CDR3 is TGTGCCAGCAGCCGCAAGAGGGACAGGGTGTCCTACGAGCAGTACTTC. Amino acid sequence: CASSRKRDRVSYEQYF.

A few counts support this clonotype. J is TRBJ2-3 and V is TRBV29-1, with 9 bases lining up with TRBD2. Germline V gene sequence: CDR1 SQVTM, CDR2 ANQGSEA. Trimming cost V 6 bases and J 0 bases; bases outside gene matches: 7. The CDR3 has 15 residues. The CDR3 region is CSVQISGRSTDTQYF. The CDR3 DNA reads TGCAGCGTCCAGATTAGCGGGAGAAGCACAGATACGCAGTATTTT.

The rearrangement joins TRBV3-1 to TRBJ1-4; D gene uncertain. Germline-derived CDR1 and CDR2 are LGHDT and YNNKEL (reference sequence). This CDR3 comprises 17 residues. Trimming took off 1 base at V and 0 bases at J, with 12 bases between the two ends. CDR3 in DNA: TGTGCCAGCAGCCAAGGGCCAGCCTACTCAACTAATGAAAAACTGTTTTTT. Translating gives CASSQGPAYSTNEKLFF. Supplemented by reference TRBV3-1 and TRBJ1-4, the full variable domain reads DTAVSQTPKYLVTQMGNDKSIKCEQNLGHDTMYWYKQDSKKFLKIMFSYNNKELIINETVPNRFSPKSPDKAHLNLHINSLELGDSAVYFCASSQGPAYSTNEKLFFGSGTQLSVL.

The rearrangement uses TRBV15 and TRBJ1-1; D is perhaps TRBD1 (6 bases). The CDR3 is 15 amino acids. In germline, CDR1 is LNHNV, CDR2 YYDKDF (reference sequence). The V and J ends lost 1 base and 3 bases respectively, with 12 bases between them. The CDR3 sequence: CATSRAQGLDTEAFF. In DNA, the CDR3 is TGTGCCACCAGCAGAGCGCAGGGGCTGGACACTGAAGCTTTCTTT.

This sequence joins TRBV29-1 and TRBJ2-7, with TRBD2 identical over 13 bases. The CDR3 spans 17 residues. In germline, CDR1 is SQVTM, CDR2 ANQGSEA. With 8 bases clipped from V and 0 bases from J, the junction kept 13 bases outside the gene matches. The CDR3 protein is CSILVGWTSGSSYEQYF. The CDR3 DNA reads as TGCAGCATCCTAGTGGGGTGGACTAGCGGGAGCTCCTACGAGCAGTACTTC.

This chain connects TRBV12-3 or TRBV12-4 to TRBJ2-7; 14 bases agree with TRBD2. Germline trimming cut 5 bases from V and 4 bases from J; bases unmatched to any gene: 16. This CDR3 contains 19 residues. The CDR3 here is CASSASGLAGVPFGYEQYF. The CDR3 DNA follows: TGTGCCAGCAGTGCCTCGGGACTAGCGGGAGTCCCCTTTGGATACGAGCAGTACTTC.

The rearrangement uses TRBV5-1 and TRBJ2-1, with TRBD2 matching over 12 bases. With 2 bases clipped from V and 6 bases from J, the junction kept 3 bases outside the gene matches. Per germline, CDR1 SGHRS and CDR2 YFSETQ. The CDR3 is made up of 15 amino acids. CDR3: CASSLGLAGTNEQFF. In DNA form, the CDR3 reads TGCGCCAGCAGCTTAGGACTAGCGGGAACCAATGAGCAGTTCTTC.